This T cell receptor (beta chain) is drawn from a study of OX40 agonist ivuxolimab in advanced cancers. Study in general: Ivuxolimab, an antibody acting as an agonist of OX40 (CD134), was used to treat patients. Hepatocellular carcinoma, melanoma, renal cell or head and neck cancer occurred in dose-escalation patients. Partial responses occurred in Three dose-escalation patients, one with hepatocellular carcinoma and two with cutaneous melanoma.

Per germline, CDR1 SEHNR and CDR2 FQNEAQ (reference sequence). V lost 7 bases and J 2 bases, leaving 14 bases between the germline ends. CDR3 length: 14 residues. Data came from immunoSEQ multiplex PCR; TCRdb stores just in-frame clones and leaves some out. This sample has more than 45,000 clones, with 80% to 95% found just once. This TCR came from an adult with an advanced solid tumor such as melanoma, head and neck, liver or kidney cancer. The genes are TRBV7-9 and TRBJ2-5; unclear D gene. The sequences come from CD4+ or CD8+ T cells sorted from blood, collected in a trial of the OX40 agonist ivuxolimab. CDR3 sequence (DNA): TGTGCCAGCACCCGCCTAGGGCGGCAAGAGACCCAGTACTTC. Encoded protein: CASTRLGRQETQYF.